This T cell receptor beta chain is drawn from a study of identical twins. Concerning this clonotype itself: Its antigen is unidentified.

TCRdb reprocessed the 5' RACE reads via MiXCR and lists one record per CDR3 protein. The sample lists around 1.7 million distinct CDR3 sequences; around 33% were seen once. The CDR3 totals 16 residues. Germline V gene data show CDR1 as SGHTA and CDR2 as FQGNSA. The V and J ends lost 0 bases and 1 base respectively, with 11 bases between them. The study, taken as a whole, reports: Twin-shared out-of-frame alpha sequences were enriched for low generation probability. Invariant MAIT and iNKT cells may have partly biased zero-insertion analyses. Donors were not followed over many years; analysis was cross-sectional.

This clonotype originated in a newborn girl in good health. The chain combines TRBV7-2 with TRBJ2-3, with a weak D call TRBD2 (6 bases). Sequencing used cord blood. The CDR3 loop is CASSLAERVRTDTQYF. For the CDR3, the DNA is TGTGCCAGCAGCTTAGCTGAGCGGGTGCGCACAGATACGCAGTATTTT.